The 4 T cell receptor beta chains in this list originate from one sample, sequenced in a study of blood T cell repertoires in COVID-19 (dated by TCRdb to between 2020 and 2021). The protocol used for the library was the immunoSEQ multiplex PCR assay. Sourced from immuneACCESS, this table was stored by TCRdb with only in-frame sequences that have V and J called. A share of the clones is absent; for the studies checked, an unresolved V gene accounts for under half, and the remainder has no known explanation. The table for this sample lists 130,000 or so clones; around 82% of them were counted only once. The ten most abundant clones make up about 12% of the sample. The sample comprised peripheral blood. The receptors originated from a human donor in a cohort sampled during active COVID-19.

There are a few counts of this clone. The DNA of the CDR3 is TGTGCCAGCAGTTATGAGGGGGGAGCGGGGGGCCTCAATGAGCAGTTCTTC. It translates to CASSYEGGAGGLNEQFF. This chain links TRBV6-2 or TRBV6-3 with TRBJ2-1, with TRBD2 matching over 9 bases. Trimming at V came to 3 bases and at J to 6 bases, leaving 12 bases not matched to a gene. Looked up from germline, CDR1 is MNHEY and CDR2 is SVGEGT. This CDR3 contains 17 residues.

The CDR3 spells CAISEGLLEAFF. Here the CDR3 DNA reads TGTGCCATCAGTGAGGGACTGCTTGAAGCTTTCTTT. This chain joins TRBV10-3 and TRBJ1-1; unclear D gene. The V and J ends lost 2 bases and 7 bases respectively, with 8 bases between them. Germline V lookup: CDR1 ENHRY, CDR2 SYGVKD. This CDR3 has 12 amino acids.

V gene TRBV4-2 combines with J gene TRBJ1-1; D unresolved. CDR3 length equals 17 residues. The germline CDR1 and CDR2 sequences are LGHNA and YNFKEQ. Trimming pared 7 bases from V and 3 bases from J, leaving 24 bases between. CDR3 sequence reads: CASTPEGPRAKHTEAFF. DNA of the CDR3: TGTGCCAGCACCCCAGAAGGACCGAGGGCTAAGCACACTGAAGCTTTCTTT.

The rearrangement links TRBV29-1 to TRBJ2-3; 10 positions agree with TRBD2. V dropped 6 bases and J dropped 4; count of bases not matched to a gene: 7. The CDR3 is made up of 14 amino acids. In germline, CDR1 is SQVTM, CDR2 ANQGSEA. CDR3 sequence (DNA): TGCAGCGTGCAGACTAGCGGGCCTGCAGATACGCAGTATTTT. Its translation is CSVQTSGPADTQYF.